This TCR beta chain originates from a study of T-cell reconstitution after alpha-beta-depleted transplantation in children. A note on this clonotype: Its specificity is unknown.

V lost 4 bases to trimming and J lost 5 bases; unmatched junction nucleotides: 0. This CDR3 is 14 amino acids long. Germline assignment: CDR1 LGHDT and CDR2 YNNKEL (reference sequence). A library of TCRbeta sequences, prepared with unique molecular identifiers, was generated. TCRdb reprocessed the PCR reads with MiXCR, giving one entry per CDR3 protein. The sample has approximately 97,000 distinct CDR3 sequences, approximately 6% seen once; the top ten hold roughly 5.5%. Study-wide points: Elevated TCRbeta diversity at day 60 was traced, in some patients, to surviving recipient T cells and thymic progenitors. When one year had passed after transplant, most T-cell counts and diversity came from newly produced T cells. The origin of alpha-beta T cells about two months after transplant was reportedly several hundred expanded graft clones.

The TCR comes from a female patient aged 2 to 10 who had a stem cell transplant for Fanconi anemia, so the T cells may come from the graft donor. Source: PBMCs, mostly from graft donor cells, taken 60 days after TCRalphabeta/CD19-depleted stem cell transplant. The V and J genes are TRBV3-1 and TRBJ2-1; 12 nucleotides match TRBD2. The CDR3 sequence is CASSRLAGDNEQFF. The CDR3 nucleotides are TGTGCCAGCAGCCGACTAGCGGGGGACAATGAGCAGTTCTTC.